This T cell receptor (beta chain) was recorded in a study of OX40 agonist ivuxolimab in advanced cancers. Study-wide results and caveats: Dosing at 0.1 to 3.0 mg/kg was accompanied by clonal expansion of CD4+ and CD8+ blood T cells by week 6.

The method was immunoSEQ multiplex PCR; TCRdb's version includes in-frame clones alone and lacks a portion of them. The top ten hold about 14% of the sample, which has 30,000 to 35,000 clones, roughly 80% seen once. This clone was detected only a few times. Its antigen remains unidentified. This clonotype originated in an adult with an advanced solid tumor such as melanoma, head and neck, liver or kidney cancer. The sequencing used CD4+ or CD8+ T cells sorted from blood, collected in a trial of the OX40 agonist ivuxolimab.

CDR3 loop: CASTHGTEGQFF. CDR3 bases: TGTGCCAGCACTCACGGAACCGAGGGGCAGTTCTTC. The chain links TRBV18 to TRBJ2-1; perhaps TRBD2 as D (5 bases). V was trimmed by 8 bases and J by 12 bases, leaving 17 bases between them. CDR1 is KGHSH, CDR2 LQKENI, per germline. This CDR3 is 12 amino acids long.